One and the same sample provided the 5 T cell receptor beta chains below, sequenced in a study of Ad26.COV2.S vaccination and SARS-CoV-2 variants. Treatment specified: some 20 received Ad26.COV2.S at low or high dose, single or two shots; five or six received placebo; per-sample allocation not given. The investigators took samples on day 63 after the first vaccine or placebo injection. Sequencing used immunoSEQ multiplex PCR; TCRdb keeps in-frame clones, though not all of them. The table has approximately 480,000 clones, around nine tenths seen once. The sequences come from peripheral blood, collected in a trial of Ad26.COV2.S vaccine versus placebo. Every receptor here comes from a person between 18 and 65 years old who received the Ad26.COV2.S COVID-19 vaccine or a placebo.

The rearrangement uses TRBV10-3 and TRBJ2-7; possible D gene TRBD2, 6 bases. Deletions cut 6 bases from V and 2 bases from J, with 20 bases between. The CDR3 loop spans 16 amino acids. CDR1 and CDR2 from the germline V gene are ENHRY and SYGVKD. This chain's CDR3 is CAISGGMRERAYEQYF. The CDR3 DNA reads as TGTGCCATCAGCGGAGGGATGAGGGAGCGAGCCTACGAGCAGTACTTC.

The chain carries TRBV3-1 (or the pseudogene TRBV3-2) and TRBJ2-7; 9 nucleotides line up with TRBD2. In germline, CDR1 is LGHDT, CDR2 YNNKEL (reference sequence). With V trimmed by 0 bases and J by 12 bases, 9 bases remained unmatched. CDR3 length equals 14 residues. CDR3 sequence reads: CASSQDTAGGGLYF. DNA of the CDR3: TGTGCCAGCAGCCAAGATACCGCGGGAGGGGGCCTGTACTTC.

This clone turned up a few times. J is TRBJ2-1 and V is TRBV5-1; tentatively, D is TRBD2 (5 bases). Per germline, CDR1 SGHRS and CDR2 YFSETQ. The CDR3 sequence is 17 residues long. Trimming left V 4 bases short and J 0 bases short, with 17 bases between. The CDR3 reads CASSATSQRSSYNEQFF. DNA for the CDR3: TGCGCCAGCAGCGCAACGAGTCAGCGGAGCTCCTACAATGAGCAGTTCTTC.

Here the CDR3 DNA reads TGTGCCAGCAGTTTATATGGTGGGTCCTTTGATACGCAGTATTTT. Protein: CASSLYGGSFDTQYF. This sequence joins TRBV28 and TRBJ2-3; D is uncertain. The CDR3 extends over 15 amino acids. V lost 1 base, J lost 6 bases, and 14 bases lay in between. Germline loops: CDR1 MDHEN, CDR2 SYDVKM.

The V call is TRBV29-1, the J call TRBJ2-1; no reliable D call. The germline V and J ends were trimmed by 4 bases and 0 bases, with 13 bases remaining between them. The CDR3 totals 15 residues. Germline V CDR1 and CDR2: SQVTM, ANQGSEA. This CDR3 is CSVVERPSSYNEQFF. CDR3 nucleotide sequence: TGCAGCGTTGTCGAGAGGCCGAGCTCCTACAATGAGCAGTTCTTC.